The 7 T cell receptor beta chains given below trace back to one sample, sequenced in a study of blood T cell repertoires in COVID-19. The protocol was immunoSEQ multiplex PCR, while the TCRdb copy is restricted to in-frame clones and leaves out a portion. The sample consists of fewer than 200,000 clones, 82% of them appearing once. Sequencing used peripheral blood. All receptors derive from a woman between 55 and 75 years old with COVID-19, enrolled during active disease.

The chain carries TRBV25-1 and TRBJ1-2; TRBD1 agrees at 7 bases. This CDR3 contains 14 residues. Trimming at V came to 5 bases and at J to 6 bases, leaving 9 bases not matched to a gene. Looked up from germline, CDR1 is MGHDK and CDR2 is SYGVNS. The CDR3 region is CASSRQGVNNGYTF. As DNA, the CDR3 is TGTGCCAGCAGTCGGCAGGGGGTAAATAATGGCTACACCTTC.

The chain joins TRBV19 to TRBJ1-5; D not certain. V lost 9 bases and J 3 bases, leaving 21 bases between the germline ends. The germline CDR1 and CDR2 sequences are LNHDA and SQIVND (reference sequence). There are 16 residues in the CDR3. The CDR3 bases are TGTGCCAGGGGCTTGGCGGGGAGCCGAGACAATCAGCCCCAGCATTTT. It translates to CARGLAGSRDNQPQHF. Variable domain in full (rest from reference TRBV19 and TRBJ1-5): DGGITQSPKYLFRKEGQNVTLSCEQNLNHDAMYWYRQDPGQGLRLIYYSQIVNDFQKGDIAEGYSVSREKKESFPLTVTSAQKNPTAFYLCARGLAGSRDNQPQHFGDGTRLSIL.

The V and J genes are TRBV4-1 and TRBJ2-7, with D perhaps matching TRBD2 (5 bases). Trimming stripped 0 bases from V and 2 bases from J, with 14 bases between. From germline, CDR1 is MGHRA and CDR2 YSYEKL. The CDR3 is 16 amino acids. The DNA for the CDR3 is TGCGCCAGCAGCCAAGATCGGAGGAGCCGAACCTACGAGCAGTACGTC. It codes for CASSQDRRSRTYEQYV.

The V call is TRBV7-3, the J call TRBJ1-2, with TRBD1 matching 8 bases. Trimming at V came to 5 bases and at J to 5 bases, leaving 10 bases not matched to a gene. The CDR3 sequence is 15 residues long. From germline, CDR1 is SGHTA and CDR2 FQGTGA. DNA of the CDR3: TGTGCCAGCAGCGGGACCGGACAGGGACTGTATGGCTACACCTTC. Translated, it gives CASSGTGQGLYGYTF.

The chain is built from TRBV27 and TRBJ2-1; 8 bases map to TRBD1. Per the germline V gene, CDR1 is MNHEY and CDR2 is SMNVEV (reference sequence). V was clipped by 8 bases and J by 2 bases; unmatched bases: 8. The CDR3 is 15 amino acids. The CDR3 bases are TGTGCCAGCGGCAGGGGGCTCCTCGCCTACAATGAGCAGTTCTTC. The encoded protein is CASGRGLLAYNEQFF.

J is TRBJ2-1 and V is TRBV4-2; 9 positions agree with TRBD1. J gave up 9 bases and V 4 bases, and 7 bases lay outside the gene matches. The CDR3 extends over 14 amino acids. The V gene's germline CDR1 is LGHNA and CDR2 YNFKEQ. The CDR3 spells CASSPYRGRGEQFF. CDR3 coding DNA: TGTGCCAGCAGCCCGTACAGGGGGCGCGGTGAGCAGTTCTTC.

The chain carries TRBV6-5 and TRBJ1-1; 8 positions match TRBD1. This CDR3 comprises 14 residues. Germline-derived CDR1 and CDR2 are MNHEY and SVGAGI. After removal of 6 bases from V and 11 bases from J, the junction contained 14 bases not matched to a gene. The CDR3 coding sequence is TGTGCCAGCAGCCAAGGAAACAGGGGGATGTGGGCTTTCTTT. Protein product: CASSQGNRGMWAFF.